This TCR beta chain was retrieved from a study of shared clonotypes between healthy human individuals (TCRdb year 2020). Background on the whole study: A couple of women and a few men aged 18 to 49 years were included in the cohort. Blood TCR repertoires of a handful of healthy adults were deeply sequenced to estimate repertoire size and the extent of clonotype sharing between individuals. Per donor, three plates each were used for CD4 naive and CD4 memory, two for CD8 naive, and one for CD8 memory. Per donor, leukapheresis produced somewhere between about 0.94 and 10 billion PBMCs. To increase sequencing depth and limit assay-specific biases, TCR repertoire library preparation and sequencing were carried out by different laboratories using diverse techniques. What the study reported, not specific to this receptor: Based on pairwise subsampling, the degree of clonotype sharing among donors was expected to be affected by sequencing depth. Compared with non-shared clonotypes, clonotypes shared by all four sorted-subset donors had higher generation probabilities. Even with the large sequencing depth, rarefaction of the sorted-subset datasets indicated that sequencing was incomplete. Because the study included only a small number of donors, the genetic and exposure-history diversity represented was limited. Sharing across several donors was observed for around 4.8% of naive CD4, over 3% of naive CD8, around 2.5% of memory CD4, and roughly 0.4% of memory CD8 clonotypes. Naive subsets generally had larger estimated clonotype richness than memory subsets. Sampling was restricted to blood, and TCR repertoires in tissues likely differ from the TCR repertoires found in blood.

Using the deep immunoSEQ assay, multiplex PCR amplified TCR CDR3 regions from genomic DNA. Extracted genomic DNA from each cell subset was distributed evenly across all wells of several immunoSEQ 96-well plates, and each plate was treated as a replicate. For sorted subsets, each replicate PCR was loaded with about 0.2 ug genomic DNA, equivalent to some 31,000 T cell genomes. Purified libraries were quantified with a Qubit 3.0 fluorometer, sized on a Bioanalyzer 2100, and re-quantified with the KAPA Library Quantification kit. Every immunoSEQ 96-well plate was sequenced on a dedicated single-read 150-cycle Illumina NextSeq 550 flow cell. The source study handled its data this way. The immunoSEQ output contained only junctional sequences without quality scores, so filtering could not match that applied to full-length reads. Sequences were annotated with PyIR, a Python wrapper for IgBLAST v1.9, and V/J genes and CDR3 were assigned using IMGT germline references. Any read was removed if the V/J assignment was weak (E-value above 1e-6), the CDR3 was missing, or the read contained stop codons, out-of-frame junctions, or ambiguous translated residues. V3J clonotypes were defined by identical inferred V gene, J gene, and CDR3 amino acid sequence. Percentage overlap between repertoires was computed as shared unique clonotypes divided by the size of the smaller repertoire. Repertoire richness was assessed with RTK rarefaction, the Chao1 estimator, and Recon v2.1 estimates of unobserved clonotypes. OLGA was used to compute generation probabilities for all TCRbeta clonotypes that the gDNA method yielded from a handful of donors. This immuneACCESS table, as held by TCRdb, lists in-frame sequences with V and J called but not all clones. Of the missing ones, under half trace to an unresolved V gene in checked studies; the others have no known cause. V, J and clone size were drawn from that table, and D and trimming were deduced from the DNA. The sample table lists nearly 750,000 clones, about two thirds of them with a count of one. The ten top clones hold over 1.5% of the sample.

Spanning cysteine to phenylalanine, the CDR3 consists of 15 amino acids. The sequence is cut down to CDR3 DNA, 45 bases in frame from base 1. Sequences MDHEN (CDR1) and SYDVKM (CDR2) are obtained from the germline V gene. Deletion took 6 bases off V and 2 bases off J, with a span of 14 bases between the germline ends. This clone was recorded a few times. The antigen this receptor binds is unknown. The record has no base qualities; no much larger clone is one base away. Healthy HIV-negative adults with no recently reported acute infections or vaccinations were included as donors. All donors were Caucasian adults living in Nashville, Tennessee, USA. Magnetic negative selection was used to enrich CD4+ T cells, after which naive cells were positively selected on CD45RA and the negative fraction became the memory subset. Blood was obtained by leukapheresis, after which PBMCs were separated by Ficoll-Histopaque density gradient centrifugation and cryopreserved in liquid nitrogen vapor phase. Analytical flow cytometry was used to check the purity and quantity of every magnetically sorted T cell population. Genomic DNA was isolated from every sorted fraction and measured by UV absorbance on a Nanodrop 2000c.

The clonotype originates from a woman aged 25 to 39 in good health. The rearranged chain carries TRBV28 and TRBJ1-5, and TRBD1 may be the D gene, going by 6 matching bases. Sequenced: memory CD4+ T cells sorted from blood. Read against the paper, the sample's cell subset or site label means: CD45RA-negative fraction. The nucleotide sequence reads TGTGCCAGCAGATCAACAGGGTCCGGCAATCAGCCCCAGCATTTT. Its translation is CASRSTGSGNQPQHF.